The 4 T cell receptor beta chains below come from one sample, sequenced in a study of blood T cell repertoires in COVID-19. Measured with immunoSEQ multiplex PCR; TCRdb has only the in-frame clones, and not every one. The sample comprises 40,000 to 55,000 clones, approximately 85% of which are singletons, and 3% rests with the top ten. The sequenced sample consisted of peripheral blood. The receptor source for this set is a man in his forties or fifties with active COVID-19.

V is TRBV28 and J is TRBJ1-5; D unresolved. V lost 8 bases and J lost 4, with 6 bases in between. Germline values: CDR1 MDHEN, CDR2 SYDVKM. The CDR3 runs 11 residues. Written as DNA, the CDR3 is TGTGCCAGCTCCGTGAATCAGCCCCAGCATTTT. Translation: CASSVNQPQHF. The full variable domain, its missing parts supplied by reference TRBV28 and TRBJ1-5, is DVKVTQSSRYLVKRTGEKVFLECVQDMDHENMFWYRQDPGLGLRLIYFSYDVKMKEKGDIPEGYSVSREKKERFSLILESASTNQTSMYLCASSVNQPQHFGDGTRLSIL.

DNA for the CDR3: TGTGCCAGCAGCCGTTACGGACTCTCCTACGAGCAGTACTTC. Residues: CASSRYGLSYEQYF. The chain combines TRBV5-4 with TRBJ2-7; tentatively, D is TRBD2 (5 bases). This CDR3 contains 14 residues. Deletions cut 4 bases from V and 0 bases from J, with 11 bases between. Germline lookup yields CDR1 SGHNT and CDR2 YYREEE (reference sequence).

As regards this clone: The sample has other DNA sequences that encode this CDR3 too. V and J are TRBV14 and TRBJ1-2; 7 nucleotides line up with TRBD1. CDR1 SGHDN and CDR2 FVKESK come from the germline V gene. J lost 3 bases, V lost 4 bases, and 2 bases had no gene match. This CDR3 contains 13 residues. The CDR3 spells CASSPDRDYGYTF. CDR3 DNA: TGTGCCAGCAGCCCCGACAGGGACTATGGCTACACCTTC. The entire variable domain, with the rest obtained from reference TRBV14 and TRBJ1-2, is as follows: EAGVTQFPSHSVIEKGQTVTLRCDPISGHDNLYWYRRVMGKEIKFLLHFVKESKQDESGMPNNRFLAERTGGTYSTLKVQPAELEDSGVYFCASSPDRDYGYTFGSGTRLTVV.

The gene calls are TRBV19 and TRBJ1-3; the D gene is possibly TRBD1 (6 bases). The germline CDR1 and CDR2 sequences are LNHDA and SQIVND (reference sequence). The CDR3 sequence is 14 residues long. Trimming shortened V by 6 bases and J by 2 bases, and 11 bases separated the two germline ends. Written as DNA, the CDR3 is TGTGCCAGTAGGCTACAGGGCACTGGAAACACCATATATTTT. This gives the protein CASRLQGTGNTIYF.